The 18 T cell receptor beta chains given below trace back to one sample, sequenced in a study of CXCR3-negative and CXCR3-positive naive CD8 T cells. These receptors have no identified antigens. UMI-labeled 5' RACE yielded the TRB cDNA libraries. With the 5' RACE reads reprocessed, TCRdb shows one record per CDR3 protein and no DNA. The sample totals 50,000 or so distinct CDR3 sequences. Findings of the study overall: The TRB CDR3s that CXCR3-positive naive cells carried were more hydrophobic than those of CXCR3-negative naive cells.

Sequencing input: naive CXCR3+ CD8+ T cells from blood. The subset was: CD45RO-CCR7+CD27+CD95- naive CD8+ T cells expressing CXCR3 (TNR3+). All receptors derive from a human donor in good health. Some clones in this sample may be carry-over from other donors' samples.

This chain uses TRBV4-3 with TRBJ1-1; TCRdb indicates TRBD1, and absent DNA this call remains unverified. The CDR3 runs to 17 residues. Germline values: CDR1 LGHNA, CDR2 YSLEER. CDR3 amino acids: CASSQDLTGTGNTEAFF.

The chain joins TRBV7-3 to TRBJ2-7; TCRdb outputs TRBD2, but without DNA this stays unchecked. The CDR3 totals 14 residues. In germline, CDR1 is SGHTA, CDR2 FQGTGA. The CDR3 loop reads CASSSLGPNYEQYF.

The genes are TRBV5-4 and TRBJ2-7; TCRdb's D call of TRBD2 is untestable without DNA. The CDR3 runs 14 residues. In germline, CDR1 is SGHNT, CDR2 YYREEE (reference sequence). CDR3: CASSQLAGGREQYF.

This chain connects TRBV5-5 to TRBJ2-1; TCRdb designates TRBD1, a call that cannot be tested without DNA. CDR3 size: 15 residues. Germline loops: CDR1 SGHKS, CDR2 YYEKEE (reference sequence). The CDR3 is CASSPGTGAYNEQFF.

CDR3: CASRSGPGPTNEKLFF. This chain connects TRBV7-2 to TRBJ1-4; TCRdb indicates TRBD1, and absent DNA this call remains unverified. Germline-derived CDR1 and CDR2 are SGHTA and FQGNSA. This CDR3 spans 16 amino acids.

The rearrangement uses TRBV9 and TRBJ2-2. The germline V gene has CDR1 SGDLS and CDR2 YYNGEE. The CDR3 extends over 13 amino acids. The CDR3 here is CASSGVNTGELFF.

This chain links TRBV6-5 with TRBJ1-1; no DNA is available, so the TRBD1 call from TCRdb remains unchecked. The CDR3 is 15 residues long. Per the germline V gene, CDR1 is MNHEY and CDR2 is SVGAGI. CDR3 sequence reads: CASSYSRRGWAEASF.

J is TRBJ2-2 and V is TRBV12-3 or TRBV12-4; checking the TCRdb D call of TRBD2 is not possible without DNA. The CDR3 spans 16 residues. CDR3 amino acids: CASSLLAGGLTGELFF.

V usage is TRBV4-3 and J usage is TRBJ2-7; the TCRdb call, TRBD2, lacks DNA for checking. In germline, CDR1 is LGHNA, CDR2 YSLEER. This CDR3 has 14 residues. The CDR3 sequence: CASSQERLAYEQYF.

This chain joins TRBV7-3 and TRBJ1-2; the D call of TRBD1 rests on TCRdb alone, since no DNA is present to check it. The CDR3 consists of 14 residues. Per germline, CDR1 SGHTA and CDR2 FQGTGA. CDR3 amino acids: CASSLMGQSDGYTF. The variable domain in full, with the rest retrieved from reference TRBV7-3 and TRBJ1-2, is GAGVSQTPSNKVTEKGKYVELRCDPISGHTALYWYRQSLGQGPEFLIYFQGTGAADDSGLPNDRFFAVRPEGSVSTLKIQRTERGDSAVYLCASSLMGQSDGYTFGSGTRLTVV.

The V and J genes are TRBV2 and TRBJ1-1; the TRBD1 assignment by TCRdb is unverifiable without DNA. Looked up from germline, CDR1 is SNHLY and CDR2 is FYNNEI. This CDR3 contains 18 residues. CDR3: CASSEERGTVNAYTEAFF.

This rearrangement joins TRBV20-1 to TRBJ2-7. Germline V gene sequence: CDR1 DFQATT, CDR2 SNEGSKA (reference sequence). This CDR3 contains 13 residues. The CDR3 protein is CSARETQLYEQYF.

The chain combines TRBV7-3 with TRBJ2-7; TCRdb names TRBD2, which stays unverified in the absence of DNA. The CDR3 is 14 amino acids. Germline V gene data show CDR1 as SGHTA and CDR2 as FQGTGA. The CDR3 protein is CASSLLAGPYEQYF.

The V and J genes are TRBV7-9 and TRBJ2-1; TCRdb reports TRBD2, a call that lacks DNA to check it against. CDR1 is SEHNR and CDR2 is FQNEAQ in the germline V gene (reference sequence). The CDR3 is made up of 16 amino acids. The CDR3 reads CASSLSGLAGGLEQFF.

The genes are TRBV20-1 and TRBJ2-7; TCRdb returns TRBD1, unconfirmable since there is no DNA. CDR3 length equals 14 residues. The germline V gene encodes CDR1 DFQATT and CDR2 SNEGSKA (reference sequence). CDR3 amino acids: CSARVRTGGYEQYF.

V is TRBV2 and J is TRBJ1-1; TCRdb reports TRBD1, a call that lacks DNA to check it against. The CDR3 extends over 15 amino acids. Germline loops: CDR1 SNHLY, CDR2 FYNNEI. The CDR3 is CASSTDRGKNTEAFF.

The CDR3 sequence is CSASAGDRGLGEQYF. The chain joins TRBV20-1 to TRBJ2-7; the TRBD1 assignment by TCRdb is unverifiable without DNA. The CDR3 consists of 15 residues. From germline, CDR1 is DFQATT and CDR2 SNEGSKA (reference sequence).

V is TRBV15 and J is TRBJ2-2. This CDR3 is 15 amino acids long. Germline CDR1 LNHNV, CDR2 YYDKDF (reference sequence). CDR3 sequence: CATSRDSPNTGELFF.